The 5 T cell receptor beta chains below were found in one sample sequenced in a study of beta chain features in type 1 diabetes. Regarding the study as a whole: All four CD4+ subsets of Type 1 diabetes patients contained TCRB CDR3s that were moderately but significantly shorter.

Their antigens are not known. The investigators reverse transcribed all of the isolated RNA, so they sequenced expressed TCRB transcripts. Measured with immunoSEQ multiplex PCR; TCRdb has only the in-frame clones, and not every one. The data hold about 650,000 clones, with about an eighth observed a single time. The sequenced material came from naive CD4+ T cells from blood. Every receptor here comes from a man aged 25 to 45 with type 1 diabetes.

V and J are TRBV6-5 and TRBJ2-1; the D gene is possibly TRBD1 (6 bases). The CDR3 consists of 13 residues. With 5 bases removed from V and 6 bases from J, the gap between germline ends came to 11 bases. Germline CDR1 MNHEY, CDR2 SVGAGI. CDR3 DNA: TGTGCCAGCAGTACCGGGACAATCAATGAGCAGTTCTTC. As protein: CASSTGTINEQFF.

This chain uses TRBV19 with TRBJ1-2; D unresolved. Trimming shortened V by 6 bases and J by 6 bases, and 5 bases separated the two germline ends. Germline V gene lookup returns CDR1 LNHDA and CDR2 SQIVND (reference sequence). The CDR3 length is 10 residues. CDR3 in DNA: TGTGCCAGTAGAAGGGATGGCTACACCTTC. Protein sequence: CASRRDGYTF.

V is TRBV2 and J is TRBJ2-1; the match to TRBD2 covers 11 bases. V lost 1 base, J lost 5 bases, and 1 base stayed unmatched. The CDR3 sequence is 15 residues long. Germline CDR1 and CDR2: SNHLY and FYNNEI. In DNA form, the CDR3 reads TGTGCCAGCAGTGAAGTAGCGGGGGGGCACAATGAGCAGTTCTTC. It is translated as CASSEVAGGHNEQFF. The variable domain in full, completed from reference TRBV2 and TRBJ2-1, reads EPEVTQTPSHQVTQMGQEVILRCVPISNHLYFYWYRQILGQKVEFLVSFYNNEISEKSEIFDDQFSVERPDGSNFTLKIRSTKLEDSAMYFCASSEVAGGHNEQFFGPGTRLTVL.

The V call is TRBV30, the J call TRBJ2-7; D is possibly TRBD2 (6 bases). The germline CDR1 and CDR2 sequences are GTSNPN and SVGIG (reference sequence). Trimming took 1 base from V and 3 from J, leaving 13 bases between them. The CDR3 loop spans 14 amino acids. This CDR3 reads CAWSDASEGYEQYF. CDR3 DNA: TGTGCCTGGAGTGATGCTAGCGAGGGCTACGAGCAGTACTTC.

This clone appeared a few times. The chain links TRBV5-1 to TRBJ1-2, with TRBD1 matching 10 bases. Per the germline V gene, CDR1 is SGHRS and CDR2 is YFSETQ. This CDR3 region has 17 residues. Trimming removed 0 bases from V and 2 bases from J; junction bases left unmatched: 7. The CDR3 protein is CASSLDPTGGENYGYTF. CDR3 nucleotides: TGCGCCAGCAGCTTGGATCCGACAGGGGGCGAGAACTATGGCTACACCTTC. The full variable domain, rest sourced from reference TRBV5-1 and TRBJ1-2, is KAGVTQTPRYLIKTRGQQVTLSCSPISGHRSVSWYQQTPGQGLQFLFEYFSETQRNKGNFPGRFSGRQFSNSRSEMNVSTLELGDSALYLCASSLDPTGGENYGYTFGSGTRLTVV.